Below, one T cell receptor (beta chain) is given with its context. It was with unique molecular identifiers that the TCRbeta library was prepared. TCRdb re-derived calls from the PCR reads in MiXCR, one entry per CDR3 protein. The profile covers 200,000 to 250,000 distinct CDR3 sequences, with about 9.5% appearing a single time and about 6% taken by the ten largest. Germline CDR1 reads MNHEY; CDR2 reads SVGEGT. CDR3 length: 16 residues. V shed 2 bases and J 0 bases; nucleotides not matched to a gene: 4. This sample is drawn from a study of T-cell reconstitution after alpha-beta-depleted transplantation in children.

The receptor was derived from a human donor who donated a stem cell graft to a child with acute lymphoblastic leukemia. Specimen: PBMCs from the stem cell graft donor, collected from the stem cell graft. The chain combines TRBV6-2 or TRBV6-3 with TRBJ2-7; 10 bases align to TRBD2. CDR3 bases: TGTGCCAGCAGTTACGCAGCGGGGGGGTACTCCTACGAGCAGTACTTC. This gives the protein CASSYAAGGYSYEQYF.